This is a list of T cell receptor beta chains from one sample in a study of blood T cell repertoires in COVID-19. Method: immunoSEQ multiplex PCR; TCRdb's copy keeps in-frame clones and lacks some. This sample has about 380,000 clones, with more than 75% found just once. The source material was PBMCs or T cells enriched from blood (not recorded which). All receptors come from a woman aged 18-35 years who had recovered from COVID-19. Each CDR3 is given without its conserved first and last residue. The order of the fields is V gene, J gene, CDR3 protein.

TRBV30,TRBJ1-1,AWSSTRGTEAF
TRBV30,TRBJ2-7,AWSRGTGEQY
TRBV5-4,TRBJ2-6,ASSLTVPGANVLT
TRBV28,TRBJ1-5,ASSLSGYQPQH
TRBV19,TRBJ1-3,ASINPGNTIY
TRBV5-6,TRBJ1-2,ASKDGHTRRYT
TRBV5-4,TRBJ1-1,ASSVQVLNTEAF
TRBV5-1,TRBJ1-2,ASSGTGDYGYT
TRBV5-8,TRBJ1-2,ASSLGATGPNYGYT
TRBV2,TRBJ1-3,ASTTMTGLISGNTIY
TRBV29-1,TRBJ2-7,SAGGGYEQY
TRBV6-5,TRBJ2-2,AAVAGTNTGELF
TRBV28,TRBJ1-3,ASSLYSSGNTIY
TRBV5-6,TRBJ2-4,ASSLTWDSQY
TRBV9,TRBJ1-3,ASSVVPDGVSGNTIY
TRBV9,TRBJ1-1,ASSVDRNTEAF
TRBV30,TRBJ1-2,AWLPRGTGGIANYGYT
TRBV12-3/TRBV12-4,TRBJ1-1,ASSLQGITEAF
TRBV18,TRBJ1-2,ASSPQDRENGYT
TRBV7-9,TRBJ1-1,ASSSKTDEAF
TRBV7-3,TRBJ1-2,ASSLLQGRGYT
TRBV4-3,TRBJ2-1,ASRPDRSSYNEQF
TRBV7-9,TRBJ1-6,ASHIGQGSSPLH
TRBV20-1,TRBJ1-6,SVPTDRALH
TRBV2,TRBJ2-3,ASSLLTDTQY
TRBV5-5,TRBJ2-5,ASSLYLQGGTETQY
TRBV5-1,TRBJ2-2,ASSLETGANTGELF
TRBV7-9,TRBJ1-4,ASSYWPLEKGKEKLF
TRBV7-9,TRBJ1-2,ASSPDGIPSTYGYT
TRBV24-1,TRBJ2-1,ATSDSRQPNYNEQF
TRBV11-2,TRBJ2-2,ASSTRKGGEKTGELF
TRBV5-4,TRBJ1-2,ASSLEPGEVGYT
TRBV6-4,TRBJ2-7,ASIVVEGQGIHEQY
TRBV12-3/TRBV12-4,TRBJ2-7,ASSSGLYEQY
TRBV10-2,TRBJ2-7,ASSDAGGPYEQY
TRBV7-3,TRBJ2-1,ASSLGGRGNNEQF
TRBV7-9,TRBJ2-1,ASSLDAGGRFDEQF
TRBV11-2,TRBJ1-1,ASSLGTATEAF
TRBV9,TRBJ2-7,ASSLGGAGYEQY
TRBV2,TRBJ1-1,ASSEIGTENTEAF
TRBV11-3,TRBJ2-1,ASSLGGHYNEQF
TRBV6-2/TRBV6-3,TRBJ2-7,ASSRTSGGLLSYEQY
TRBV7-6,TRBJ2-7,ASSSLSGMGSYEQY
TRBV27,TRBJ2-1,ASSLFGTTYNEQF
TRBV3-1/TRBV3-2,TRBJ1-1,ASSQEGGRTTGAF
TRBV4-3,TRBJ2-1,ASSQDRTDNNEQF
TRBV24-1,TRBJ2-2,ATGAIGGTGELF